These 14 T cell receptor beta chains originate from one sample sequenced in a study of cytomegalovirus exposure and HLA in healthy donors. PCR involved 60 Vbeta and 13 Jbeta primers. Data came from immunoSEQ multiplex PCR; TCRdb stores just in-frame clones and leaves some out. The sample lists 200,000 to 250,000 clones, almost 80% occurring once. What was sequenced was PBMCs. The receptor set was obtained from a male donor in good health and CMV-seronegative.

The chain has TRBV15 and TRBJ2-2; possible D gene TRBD2, 6 bases. Per the germline V gene, CDR1 is LNHNV and CDR2 is YYDKDF (reference sequence). This CDR3 has 17 residues. V lost 1 base and J 4 bases, leaving 16 bases between the germline ends. The CDR3 DNA reads as TGTGCCACCAGCAGAGTGCGGGGAAGCCCTGGCACCGGGGAGCTGTTTTTT. Translated, it gives CATSRVRGSPGTGELFF. The whole variable domain, remainder taken from reference TRBV15 and TRBJ2-2, is DAMVIQNPRYQVTQFGKPVTLSCSQTLNHNVMYWYQQKSSQAPKLLFHYYDKDFNNEADTPDNFQSRRPNTSFCFLDIRSPGLGDTAMYLCATSRVRGSPGTGELFFGEGSRLTVL.

The count of this clone is one. Compared with germline, one end of the junction differs, possibly owing to a read error. This chain connects TRBV7-7 to TRBJ2-2; tentatively, D is TRBD1 (5 bases). Germline assignment: CDR1 SSHAT and CDR2 FNYEAQ (reference sequence). This CDR3 comprises 16 residues. The CDR3 DNA is TGTGCTAGCAGCCCCCGGGCAGGGATTAACACCGGGGAGCTGTTTTTT. As protein: CASSPRAGINTGELFF. The entire variable domain, with the rest obtained from reference TRBV7-7 and TRBJ2-2, is as follows: GAGVSQSPRYKVTKRGQDVTLRCDPISSHATLYWYQQALGQGPEFLTYFNYEAQPDKSGLPSDRFSAERPEGSISTLTIQRTEQRDSAMYRCASSPRAGINTGELFFGEGSRLTVL.

J is TRBJ2-3 and V is TRBV9, with a tentative D call TRBD1 (5 bases). The ends were cut back, 0 bases at V and 2 bases at J, with 13 bases in the middle. Per germline, CDR1 SGDLS and CDR2 YYNGEE. The CDR3 length is 16 residues. The CDR3 sequence is CASSVEPGYFTDTQYF. The CDR3 DNA reads TGTGCCAGCAGCGTAGAGCCAGGGTACTTCACAGATACGCAGTATTTT.

This chain uses TRBV6-5 with TRBJ2-7, with TRBD1 as a possible D gene (5 bases). This CDR3 is built from 14 residues. Trimming stripped 5 bases from V and 6 bases from J, with 17 bases between. Germline V gene sequence: CDR1 MNHEY, CDR2 SVGAGI. For the CDR3, the DNA is TGTGCCAGCAGTCCCCGGACAAACGTACCCGAGCAGTACTTC. Protein: CASSPRTNVPEQYF.

This chain links TRBV5-4 with TRBJ2-1, with 12 bases fitting TRBD1. V trimming: 4 bases; J trimming: 7 bases; junction bases outside the gene matches: 6. The germline V gene encodes CDR1 SGHNT and CDR2 YYREEE (reference sequence). The CDR3 loop spans 15 amino acids. The CDR3 DNA reads TGTGCCAGCAGCATGGGACAGGGGGCGCAAAATGAGCAGTTCTTC. It codes for CASSMGQGAQNEQFF. Looking up the rest from reference TRBV5-4 and TRBJ2-1 gives the full variable domain: ETGVTQSPTHLIKTRGQQVTLRCSSQSGHNTVSWYQQALGQGPQFIFQYYREEENGRGNFPPRFSGLQFPNYSSELNVNALELDDSALYLCASSMGQGAQNEQFFGPGTRLTVL.

The chain joins TRBV6-1 to TRBJ1-1; D is undetermined. The germline gives CDR1 MNHNS, CDR2 SASEGT. The CDR3 loop spans 14 amino acids. V lost 1 base, J lost 6 bases, and 12 bases lay in between. CDR3 nucleotides: TGTGCCAGCAGTGAAGTGGAGGGTATCTCTGAAGCTTTCTTT. Its translation is CASSEVEGISEAFF.

The CDR3 loop reads CASSAPTTGNTEAFF. CDR3 coding DNA: TGTGCCAGCAGCGCACCTACAACAGGGAACACTGAAGCTTTCTTT. The chain carries TRBV11-3 and TRBJ1-1; tentative D call: TRBD1 (5 bases). This CDR3 comprises 15 residues. Germline lookup yields CDR1 SGHNT and CDR2 YENEEA. V was clipped by 5 bases and J by 1 base, with 14 bases between them. Drawing the rest from reference TRBV11-3 and TRBJ1-1, the complete variable domain is EAGVVQSPRYKIIEKKQPVAFWCNPISGHNTLYWYLQNLGQGPELLIRYENEEAVDDSQLPKDRFSAERLKGVDSTLKIQPAELGDSAVYLCASSAPTTGNTEAFFGQGTRLTVV.

The V and J genes are TRBV5-4 and TRBJ1-5; no definite D call. The CDR3 is made up of 15 amino acids. CDR1 SGHNT and CDR2 YYREEE come from the germline V gene (reference sequence). Trimming removed 1 base from V and 2 bases from J, with 10 bases in between. The CDR3 sequence is CASSLRGRGNQPQHF. CDR3 DNA sequence: TGTGCCAGCAGCTTGAGAGGGAGGGGCAATCAGCCCCAGCATTTT. Supplemented by reference TRBV5-4 and TRBJ1-5, the full variable domain reads ETGVTQSPTHLIKTRGQQVTLRCSSQSGHNTVSWYQQALGQGPQFIFQYYREEENGRGNFPPRFSGLQFPNYSSELNVNALELDDSALYLCASSLRGRGNQPQHFGDGTRLSIL.

The chain is built from TRBV2 and TRBJ2-3, with 10 bases lining up with TRBD2. Trimming at V came to 6 bases and at J to 3 bases, leaving 9 bases not matched to a gene. The CDR3 totals 16 residues. Germline V gene lookup returns CDR1 SNHLY and CDR2 FYNNEI. The CDR3: CASRTSSGRLTDTQYF. CDR3 coding DNA: TGTGCCAGCAGGACCTCTAGCGGGAGATTGACAGATACGCAGTATTTT.

The chain uses TRBV27 and TRBJ2-3; 12 bases line up with TRBD2. Trimming took 6 bases from V and 0 from J; bases not matched to a gene: 7. Germline loops: CDR1 MNHEY, CDR2 SMNVEV (reference sequence). This CDR3 spans 17 amino acids. The chain's CDR3 is CASSKRTSGVSTDTQYF. The DNA for the CDR3 is TGTGCCAGCAGCAAAAGGACTAGCGGGGTTAGCACAGATACGCAGTATTTT.

This clone was seen a few times. The V gene is TRBV2, the J gene TRBJ2-1, with D hard to call. Germline CDR1 reads SNHLY; CDR2 reads FYNNEI. Trimming pared 3 bases from V and 5 bases from J, leaving 5 bases between. The CDR3 is made up of 12 amino acids. CDR3: CASSEENNEQFF. Here the CDR3 DNA reads TGTGCCAGCAGTGAGGAGAACAATGAGCAGTTCTTC.

The CDR3 spells CASSQVSGSSTDTQYF. The DNA for the CDR3 is TGTGCCAGCAGCCAAGTAAGCGGATCTAGCACAGATACGCAGTATTTT. This chain connects TRBV4-2 to TRBJ2-3; tentatively, D is TRBD2 (5 bases). There are 16 residues in the CDR3. The V end was cut by 1 base, the J end by 0 bases, with 11 bases between. Germline loops: CDR1 LGHNA, CDR2 YNFKEQ.

The chain combines TRBV5-1 with TRBJ1-4; D is unresolved. Germline V gene sequence: CDR1 SGHRS, CDR2 YFSETQ. V lost 3 bases and J lost 4, with 13 bases in between. The CDR3 has 15 amino acids. The CDR3 DNA follows: TGCGCCAGCAGCTATCGACACCTCGTTAATGAAAAACTGTTTTTT. This encodes CASSYRHLVNEKLFF.

The chain employs TRBV19 and TRBJ2-5; TRBD2 might be the D (5 bases). The end of the DNA aligns better with TRBJ2-7, so the J call may be wrong. CDR1 and CDR2 from the germline V gene are LNHDA and SQIVND (reference sequence). The CDR3 spans 14 residues. For the CDR3, the DNA is TGTGCCAGTAGTATAGTTTCGGGAAGCAACGAGCAGTACTTC. It translates to CASSIVSGSNEQYF.